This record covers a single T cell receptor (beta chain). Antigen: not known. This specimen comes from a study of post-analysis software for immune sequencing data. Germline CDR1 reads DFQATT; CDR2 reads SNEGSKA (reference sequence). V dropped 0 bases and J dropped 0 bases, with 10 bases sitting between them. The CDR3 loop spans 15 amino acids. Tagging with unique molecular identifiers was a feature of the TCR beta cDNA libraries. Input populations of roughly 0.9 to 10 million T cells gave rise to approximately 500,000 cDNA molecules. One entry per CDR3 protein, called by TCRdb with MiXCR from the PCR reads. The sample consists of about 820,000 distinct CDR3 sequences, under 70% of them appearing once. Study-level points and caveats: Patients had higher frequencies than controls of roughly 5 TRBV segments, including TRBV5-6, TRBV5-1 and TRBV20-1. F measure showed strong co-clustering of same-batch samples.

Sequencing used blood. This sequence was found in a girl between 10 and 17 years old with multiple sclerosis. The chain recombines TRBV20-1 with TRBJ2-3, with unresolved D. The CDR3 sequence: CSARDRRRSTDTQYF. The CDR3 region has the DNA TGCAGTGCTAGAGATCGGCGGCGGAGCACAGATACGCAGTATTTT.